This is a list of T cell receptor beta chains from one sample in a study of T cells after yellow fever vaccination. TCRdb fed the 5' RACE reads into MiXCR, producing one record per CDR3 protein. The sample includes roughly 330,000 distinct CDR3 sequences, around 6.8% of them seen just once. The starting material was PBMCs, obtained more than 40 days after the first yellow fever vaccination. These TCRs come from a man younger than 30 who received the YFV17D yellow fever vaccine. Each CDR3 is given with its conserved first and last residue. The order of the fields is J gene, clone size, V gene, D gene, CDR3 protein, CDR3 DNA. A D gene is named only where the DNA matches it firmly. Only part of the rows carry a size: once, few, many, or a class if the clone is expanded.

TRBJ2-2 NA TRBV7-7 NA CASSSSRSNTGELFF TGTGCCAGCAGCTCCTCTCGGAGCAATACCGGGGAGCTGTTTTTT
TRBJ2-7 few TRBV4-2 TRBD1 CASSQDLKGGAYEQYF TGTGCCAGCAGCCAAGATTTAAAAGGGGGCGCGTACGAGCAGTACTTC
TRBJ1-5 few TRBV10-3 TRBD1 CAIRGGGQRTQHF TGTGCCATCAGAGGGGGCGGCCAAAGGACCCAGCATTTT
TRBJ2-3 NA TRBV20-1 TRBD2 CSARGSGDTQYF TGCAGTGCTAGAGGTAGCGGGGATACGCAGTATTTT
TRBJ1-2 few TRBV5-5 NA CASSLFRVYTF TGTGCCAGCAGCTTGTTTAGGGTCTACACCTTC
TRBJ2-7 NA TRBV20-1 TRBD2 CCARGGGGGTSYEQYF TGCTGTGCTAGAGGGGGTGGCGGGGGGACCTCCTACGAGCAGTACTTC
TRBJ2-2 NA TRBV20-1 TRBD2 CCATPPASGVAGELFF TGCTGTGCCACTCCGCCGGCTAGCGGGGTGGCCGGGGAGCTGTTTTTT
TRBJ1-2 many TRBV4-1 NA CASSPFHGVNYNYGYTF TGCGCCAGCAGCCCGTTTCACGGGGTCAATTATAACTATGGCTACACCTTC
TRBJ2-3 many TRBV5-1 TRBD2 CASSFGLAGSGDTQYF TGCGCCAGCAGCTTTGGACTAGCGGGGTCCGGGGATACGCAGTATTTT
TRBJ2-5 NA TRBV18 NA CASSPLARQPGETQYF TGTGCCAGCTCACCCTTAGCAAGACAGCCGGGGGAGACCCAGTACTTC
TRBJ2-2 many TRBV10-3 NA CAISEVGKGELFF TGTGCCATCAGTGAAGTGGGAAAGGGGGAGCTGTTTTTT
TRBJ1-5 few TRBV6-1 NA CASREREQRHQPQHF TGTGCCAGCAGAGAGAGGGAACAGCGGCATCAGCCCCAGCATTTT
TRBJ2-5 few TRBV2 NA CASREQETQYF TGTGCCAGCCGGGAACAAGAGACCCAGTACTTC
TRBJ2-2 many TRBV24-1 NA CATQGWGDGELFF TGTGCCACCCAAGGTTGGGGCGACGGGGAGCTGTTTTTT
TRBJ1-6 NA TRBV7-2 NA CASSTSGPAYSPLHF TGTGCCAGCAGCACTTCGGGACCCGCGTATTCACCCCTCCACTTT
TRBJ2-2 many TRBV30 TRBD1 CAWSVGLRDRGTGELFF TGTGCCTGGAGTGTAGGACTCCGGGACAGGGGGACCGGGGAGCTGTTTTTT
TRBJ2-5 many TRBV7-2 NA CASSLGTAWTQYF TGTGCCAGCAGCTTAGGGACTGCATGGACCCAGTACTTC
TRBJ2-5 many TRBV6-2/TRBV6-3 NA CASSYSRQGGPETQYF TGTGCCAGCAGCTACTCCCGACAGGGAGGTCCAGAGACCCAGTACTTC
TRBJ2-5 few TRBV5-1 TRBD2 CASSLTLAEETQYF TGCGCCAGCAGCTTGACCCTAGCGGAAGAGACCCAGTACTTC
TRBJ1-2 many TRBV15 NA CATSRDFGSVFNYGYTF TGTGCCACCAGCAGAGATTTCGGGTCTGTCTTTAACTATGGCTACACCTTC
TRBJ1-4 few TRBV4-2 NA CASTGTSGEKLFF TGTGCCAGCACCGGGACCTCGGGTGAAAAACTGTTTTTT
TRBJ2-7 few TRBV27 NA CATPSRYF TGTGCCACCCCTTCCCGGTACTTC
TRBJ2-5 few TRBV7-9 TRBD1 CASSLEGTGTTQYF TGTGCCAGCAGCTTAGAAGGGACAGGGACTACCCAGTACTTC
TRBJ2-3 NA TRBV12-3/TRBV12-4 NA CASSFTTDTQYF TGTGCCAGCAGTTTCACCACAGATACGCAGTATTTT
TRBJ2-1 few TRBV5-4 NA CASSPDYSYYNEQFF TGTGCCAGCAGCCCGGACTATTCGTACTACAATGAGCAGTTCTTC
TRBJ2-4 few TRBV20-1 NA CSASGPGGNIQYF TGCAGTGCTAGCGGCCCTGGGGGAAACATTCAGTACTTC
TRBJ1-5 NA TRBV7-9 NA CASSRYDSNQPQHF TGTGCCAGCAGCCGATATGATAGCAATCAGCCCCAGCATTTT
TRBJ2-1 few TRBV7-3 TRBD1 CASSSGQVNEQFF TGTGCCAGCAGCTCCGGACAGGTCAATGAGCAGTTCTTC
TRBJ1-2 few TRBV6-2/TRBV6-3 NA CASSGYSYGYTF TGTGCCAGCAGTGGGTACAGCTATGGCTACACCTTC
TRBJ1-1 many TRBV20-1 NA CSANPGNTEAFF TGCAGTGCTAACCCCGGGAACACTGAAGCTTTCTTT
TRBJ2-5 NA TRBV6-2/TRBV6-3 NA CASSYFLLETQYF TGTGCCAGCAGTTACTTTCTACTCGAGACCCAGTACTTC
TRBJ1-1 many TRBV5-6 NA CASSFTTGGAFF TGTGCCAGCAGCTTTACAACAGGAGGGGCTTTCTTT
TRBJ1-2 few TRBV6-2/TRBV6-3 NA CASLSDYGYTF TGTGCCAGCCTAAGCGACTATGGCTACACCTTC
TRBJ2-1 few TRBV19 NA CASSITLEGSWNEQFF TGTGCCAGTAGTATTACGTTGGAGGGGAGTTGGAATGAGCAGTTCTTC
TRBJ2-2 many TRBV12-3/TRBV12-4 TRBD1 CASRTDRATGELFF TGTGCCAGCAGAACGGACAGGGCCACCGGGGAGCTGTTTTTT
TRBJ2-3 NA TRBV11-2 NA CASSPRPGASTDTQYF TGTGCCAGCAGCCCCAGGCCGGGGGCTAGCACAGATACGCAGTATTTT
TRBJ1-1 NA TRBV12-5 NA CASGLGDRRAFF TGTGCTAGTGGTTTGGGGGATCGGAGAGCTTTCTTT
TRBJ2-1 NA TRBV14 NA CASSRRDTGRDEQFF TGTGCCAGCAGCCGGCGGGACACGGGCCGTGATGAGCAGTTCTTC
TRBJ2-1 many TRBV10-3 TRBD1 CAISSGQGLHEQFF TGTGCCATCAGCTCGGGACAGGGGTTACATGAGCAGTTCTTC
TRBJ1-3 few TRBV9 TRBD1 CASSGRDSGNTIYF TGTGCCAGCAGCGGCCGGGACAGTGGAAACACCATATATTTT
TRBJ1-1 many TRBV20-1 NA CRVGLENTEAFF TGCAGAGTTGGACTTGAGAACACTGAAGCTTTCTTT
TRBJ2-1 NA TRBV7-6 TRBD2 CASSSTTSGGNEQFF TGTGCCAGCAGCTCGACCACTAGCGGGGGCAATGAGCAGTTCTTC
TRBJ2-7 NA TRBV2 NA CASKTDITYEQYF TGTGCCAGCAAAACAGATATAACCTACGAGCAGTACTTC
TRBJ1-1 many TRBV7-2 TRBD1 CASSLAGQGGENTEAFF TGTGCCAGCAGCTTAGCCGGCCAGGGGGGTGAGAACACTGAAGCTTTCTTT
TRBJ2-5 few TRBV20-1 TRBD2 CSARDLRLAGSQETQYF TGCAGTGCTAGAGATCTCAGACTAGCGGGGAGTCAAGAGACCCAGTACTTC
TRBJ2-1 many TRBV12-3/TRBV12-4 NA CASSPDGRYNEQFF TGTGCCAGCAGTCCGGACGGGCGATACAATGAGCAGTTCTTC
TRBJ1-6 few TRBV7-2 NA CASRGVSYYYNSPLHF TGTGCCAGCCGAGGGGTGAGCTACTACTATAATTCACCCCTCCACTTT
TRBJ2-2 many TRBV6-1 TRBD2 CASPGLAGGQNTGELFF TGTGCCAGCCCTGGACTAGCGGGGGGACAGAACACCGGGGAGCTGTTTTTT
TRBJ1-5 few TRBV20-1 NA CCAKLSSGISNQPQHF TGCTGTGCTAAATTATCCTCAGGGATTAGCAATCAGCCCCAGCATTTT
TRBJ2-2 many TRBV10-3 NA CAVRGTSNTGELFF TGTGCCGTCCGAGGGACCTCGAACACCGGGGAGCTGTTTTTT
TRBJ1-2 few TRBV5-1 NA CASSLTTGPGYTF TGCGCCAGCAGCTTGACAACAGGGCCTGGCTACACCTTC
TRBJ2-3 NA TRBV7-2 TRBD2 CASSCLAGGINTQYF TGTGCCAGCAGCTGCCTAGCGGGGGGCATAAATACGCAGTATTTT
TRBJ2-5 few TRBV4-1 NA CASSQVLRQKKETQYF TGCGCCAGCAGCCAAGTCCTCCGACAAAAGAAAGAGACCCAGTACTTC
TRBJ2-4 many TRBV4-1 TRBD2 CASSLGGLAGGTENIQYF TGCGCCAGCAGCCTCGGGGGACTAGCGGGCGGTACGGAAAACATTCAGTACTTC
TRBJ2-1 NA TRBV20-1 NA CSAATRVNEQFF TGCAGTGCGGCTACTAGGGTCAATGAGCAGTTCTTC